The sample holds many counts of the clone carrying this T cell receptor beta chain. Its target is not known. RNA transcripts provided the source from which TCR beta CDR3 regions were amplified. TCR CDR3 regions were first amplified by RT-PCR with HTBI primers. Each CDR3 protein is one row after TCRdb ran MiXCR on the multiplex PCR reads. Of roughly 510,000 distinct CDR3 sequences listed, 40% to 55% are singletons. The entry originates in a study of T cells in Graves' hyperthyroidism and ophthalmopathy. Study-level findings and limits: Blood shared most expanded thyroid clonotypes above 0.001.

CDR1 ENHRY and CDR2 SYGVKD come from the germline V gene. Trimming took off 6 bases at V and 0 bases at J, with 6 bases between the two ends. The CDR3 covers 14 residues. The sample consisted of peripheral blood or thyroid tissue (not recorded which). This receptor was obtained from an adult woman with Graves' disease, either hyperthyroidism or ophthalmopathy (not recorded which). This chain joins TRBV10-3 and TRBJ2-6; either TRBD1 or TRBD2 may supply D (5 bases each). The CDR3 region is CAIRGDSGANVLTF. The CDR3 DNA reads TGTGCCATCAGGGGGGACTCTGGGGCCAACGTCCTGACTTTC.